This TCR beta chain was identified during a study of shared clonotypes between healthy human individuals. Study as a whole: The cohort comprised a couple of women and a few men. Their ages spanned 18 to 49 years. Findings and caveats of the study: On the whole, naive subsets had larger estimated richness than memory subsets had.

A remark on this clone: What it recognizes is unknown.

Profiled with immunoSEQ multiplex PCR; TCRdb holds only in-frame clones, not every one. The table includes 950,000 to 1,100,000 clones, roughly 80% detected once. This CDR3 is 15 amino acids long. The germline V gene encodes CDR1 SEHNR and CDR2 FQNEAQ (reference sequence). V dropped 2 bases and J dropped 1; count of bases not matched to a gene: 3. The clonotype originates from a man aged 18 to 30 in good health. The gene calls are TRBV7-9 and TRBJ2-5; 8 bases are shared with TRBD2. The specimen was memory CD4+ T cells sorted from blood. The subset here: CD45RA-negative fraction. The CDR3 is CASSLQTSGQETQYF. The CDR3, as DNA: TGTGCCAGCAGCTTACAAACTAGCGGCCAAGAGACCCAGTACTTC.